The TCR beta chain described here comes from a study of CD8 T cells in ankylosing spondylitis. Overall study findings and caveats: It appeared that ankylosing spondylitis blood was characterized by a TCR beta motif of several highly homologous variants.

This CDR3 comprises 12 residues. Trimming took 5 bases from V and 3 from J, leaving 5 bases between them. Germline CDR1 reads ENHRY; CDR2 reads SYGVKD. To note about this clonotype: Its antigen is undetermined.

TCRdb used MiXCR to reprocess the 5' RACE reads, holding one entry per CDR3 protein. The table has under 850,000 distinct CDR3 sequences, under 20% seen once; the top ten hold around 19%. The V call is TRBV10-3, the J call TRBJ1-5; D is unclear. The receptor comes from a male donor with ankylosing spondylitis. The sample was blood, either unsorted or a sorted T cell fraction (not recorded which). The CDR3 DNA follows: TGTGCCATCAGTAGGGACAATCAGCCCCAGCATTTT. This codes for CAISRDNQPQHF.